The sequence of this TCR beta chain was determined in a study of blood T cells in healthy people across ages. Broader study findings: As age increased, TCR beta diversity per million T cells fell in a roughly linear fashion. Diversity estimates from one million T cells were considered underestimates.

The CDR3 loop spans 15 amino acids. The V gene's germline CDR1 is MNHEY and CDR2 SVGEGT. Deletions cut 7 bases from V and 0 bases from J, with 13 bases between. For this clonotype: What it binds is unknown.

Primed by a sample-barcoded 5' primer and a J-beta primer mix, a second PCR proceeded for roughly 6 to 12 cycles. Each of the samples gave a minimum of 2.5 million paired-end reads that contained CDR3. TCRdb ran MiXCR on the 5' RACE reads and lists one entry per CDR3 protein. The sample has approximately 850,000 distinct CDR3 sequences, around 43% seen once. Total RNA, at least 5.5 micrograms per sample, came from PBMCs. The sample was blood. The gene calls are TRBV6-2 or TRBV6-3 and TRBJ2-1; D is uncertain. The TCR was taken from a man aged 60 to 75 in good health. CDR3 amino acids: CASMELGSSYNEQFF. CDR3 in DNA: TGTGCCAGCATGGAGTTGGGTAGCTCCTACAATGAGCAGTTCTTC.